Shown below are 11 T cell receptor beta chains from a single sample sequenced in a study of neurological immune-mediated disorders. TCRdb called the 5' RACE reads again in MiXCR, with one record for every CDR3 protein. The repertoire holds about 74,000 distinct CDR3 sequences, with less than 5.5% as singletons. The sequenced sample consisted of PBMCs. The receptors come from a man aged 18 to 35 with multiple sclerosis.

This clonotype has ten or more counts. The chain recombines TRBV7-3 with TRBJ1-1; D uncertain. The CDR3 totals 15 residues. V was clipped by 1 base and J by 0 bases, with 9 bases between them. Germline values: CDR1 SGHTA, CDR2 FQGTGA. CDR3 sequence (DNA): TGTGCCAGCAGCTTAAACCCTGCCTTGAACACTGAAGCTTTCTTT. It yields the protein CASSLNPALNTEAFF. The full variable domain, completed using reference TRBV7-3 and TRBJ1-1, is GAGVSQTPSNKVTEKGKYVELRCDPISGHTALYWYRQSLGQGPEFLIYFQGTGAADDSGLPNDRFFAVRPEGSVSTLKIQRTERGDSAVYLCASSLNPALNTEAFFGQGTRLTVV.

This clonotype appeared many times. The V and J genes are TRBV7-6 and TRBJ2-7, with D uncertain. CDR1 and CDR2 (germline): SGHVS, FNYEAQ. CDR3 length: 13 amino acids. Trimming cost V 7 bases and J 2 bases, with 12 bases left between them. The CDR3 DNA sequence: TGTGCCAGCATAGGCGAAGAGACCTACGAGCAGTACTTC. Translation: CASIGEETYEQYF.

In this sample, this clonotype turned up many times. This sequence joins TRBV7-2 and TRBJ2-1; 9 nucleotides agree with TRBD2. Germline trimming cut 5 bases from V and 9 bases from J; bases unmatched to any gene: 11. CDR3 length: 15 amino acids. Germline lookup yields CDR1 SGHTA and CDR2 FQGNSA. For the CDR3, the DNA is TGTGCCAGCAGCCCCCTAGCGGGGCCGGAGACTGAGCAGTTCTTC. Encoded protein: CASSPLAGPETEQFF.

This clonotype has only a few counts. The chain combines TRBV20-1 with TRBJ2-7; maybe TRBD1 (5 bases). Germline V lookup: CDR1 DFQATT, CDR2 SNEGSKA (reference sequence). The CDR3 is made up of 13 amino acids. V was clipped by 0 bases and J by 2 bases, with 8 bases between them. The CDR3 reads CSAREPGTYEQYF. CDR3 DNA sequence: TGCAGTGCTAGAGAGCCAGGGACCTACGAGCAGTACTTC.

This clonotype was counted many times. The rearrangement links TRBV20-1 to TRBJ1-1; D not resolved. The germline V gene has CDR1 DFQATT and CDR2 SNEGSKA (reference sequence). Trimming took off 6 bases at V and 0 bases at J, with 11 bases between the two ends. This CDR3 has 13 amino acids. CDR3 amino acids: CSAARTVNTEAFF. CDR3 coding DNA: TGCAGTGCCGCGAGGACTGTGAACACTGAAGCTTTCTTT.

This clonotype was seen at least ten times. The V call is TRBV7-3, the J call TRBJ2-7; TRBD1 aligns across 7 bases. The V gene end was trimmed by 5 bases and the J gene end by 7 bases; junction bases not matched to a gene: 8. CDR3 length equals 13 residues. From germline, CDR1 is SGHTA and CDR2 FQGTGA. CDR3 amino acids: CASSLDREGEQYF. The DNA for the CDR3 is TGTGCCAGCAGCCTCGACAGGGAAGGGGAGCAGTACTTC.

This clonotype has a count of ten or more. In DNA form, the CDR3 reads TGCAGTGCGGCCAGTTATAGCAATCAGCCCCAGCATTTT. Translating it yields CSAASYSNQPQHF. The chain recombines TRBV20-1 with TRBJ1-5; no reliable D call. V was cut by 6 bases and J by 0 bases, with 9 bases left in between. CDR1 is DFQATT and CDR2 is SNEGSKA in the germline V gene (reference sequence). CDR3 length: 13 residues.

This clonotype appeared a few times. This sequence may be a read error, since a much larger clone differs from it by one base. The V call is TRBV20-1, the J call TRBJ2-7, with unresolved D. V lost 0 bases and J lost 6, with 15 bases in between. The CDR3 length is 14 residues. The germline CDR1 and CDR2 sequences are DFQATT and SNEGSKA (reference sequence). The CDR3 protein is CSARDDGIASEQYF. CDR3 nucleotides: TGCAGTGCTAGAGATGACGGAATAGCAAGCGAGCAGTACTTC.

In its sample, this clonotype was seen many times. V gene TRBV24-1 combines with J gene TRBJ2-4; D ambiguous. This CDR3 is built from 11 residues. Between the trimmed V and J ends, which lost 3 bases and 9 bases, there was a span of 5 bases. CDR1 KGHDR and CDR2 SFDVKD come from the germline V gene. For the CDR3, the DNA is TGTGCCACCAGTGATAATATCATTCAGTACTTC. This codes for CATSDNIIQYF.

This clonotype was observed many times. This chain joins TRBV12-3 or TRBV12-4 and TRBJ2-7; tentatively, D is TRBD1 or TRBD2 (5 bases each). The CDR3 loop spans 15 amino acids. The V end was cut by 5 bases, the J end by 0 bases, with 14 bases between. CDR3 bases: TGTGCCAGCAGTCCAACCGGGACGGACTCCTACGAGCAGTACTTC. Its protein is CASSPTGTDSYEQYF.

The sample holds many counts of this clonotype. The CDR3 coding sequence is TGTGCCAGCAGTGAAACGGGACTGGCAAACACCGGGGAGCTGTTTTTT. Translation gives CASSETGLANTGELFF. The rearrangement uses TRBV25-1 and TRBJ2-2; D is perhaps TRBD2 (6 bases). V shed 2 bases and J shed 2 bases, with 12 bases lying between them. The CDR3 loop spans 16 amino acids. Germline CDR1 MGHDK, CDR2 SYGVNS.